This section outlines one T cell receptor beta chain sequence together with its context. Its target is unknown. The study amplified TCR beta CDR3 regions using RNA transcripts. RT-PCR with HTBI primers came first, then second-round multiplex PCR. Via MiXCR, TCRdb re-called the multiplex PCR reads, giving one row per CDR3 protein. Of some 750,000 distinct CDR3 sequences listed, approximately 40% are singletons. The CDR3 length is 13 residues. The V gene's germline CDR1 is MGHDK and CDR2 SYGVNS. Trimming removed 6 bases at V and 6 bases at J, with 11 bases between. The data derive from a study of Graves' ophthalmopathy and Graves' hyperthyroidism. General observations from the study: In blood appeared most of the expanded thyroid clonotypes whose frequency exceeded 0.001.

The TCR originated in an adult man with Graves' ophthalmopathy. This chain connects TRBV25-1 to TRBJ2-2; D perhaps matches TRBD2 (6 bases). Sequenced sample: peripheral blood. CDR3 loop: CASSQTSAGELFF. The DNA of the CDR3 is TGTGCCAGCAGCCAGACTAGTGCCGGGGAGCTGTTTTTT.